These T cell receptor beta chains were read from a single sample in a study of long-term antiretroviral therapy in people with HIV. Only in-frame clones appear in the TCRdb table, and some are missing; sequencing was by immunoSEQ multiplex PCR. The sample includes about 28,000 clones, about 90% of them seen just once. Sequences were derived from unsorted PBMCs, sampled 2 years after starting antiretroviral therapy. The source of these receptors is a man aged 45 to 65 with HIV. CDR3s include the opening cysteine and the closing phenylalanine or tryptophan. A D gene is named only where the DNA matches it firmly. Expanded clones get a size class; other rows say once, few or many, or leave the size out.

J	V	size	D	length	CDR3	DNA
TRBJ1-2	TRBV5-6	-	-	15	CASSLIRVLNYGYTF	TGTGCCAGCAGCTTGATTCGGGTCCTTAACTATGGCTACACCTTC
TRBJ2-3	TRBV19	-	-	12	CASTTSTDTQYF	TGTGCCAGTACGACTAGCACAGATACGCAGTATTTT
TRBJ1-6	TRBV18	-	-	18	CASSPFVGGMGYNSPLHF	TGTGCCAGCTCCCCCTTCGTTGGGGGGATGGGGTATAATTCACCCCTCCACTTT
TRBJ2-2	TRBV28	-	TRBD1	14	CASRPTGGDGELFF	TGTGCCAGCAGACCGACAGGGGGCGACGGGGAGCTGTTTTTT
TRBJ2-1	TRBV10-1	-	-	14	CASSPRGAHNEQFF	TGCGCCAGCAGCCCTAGGGGGGCGCACAATGAGCAGTTCTTC
TRBJ2-7	TRBV5-5	-	TRBD2	16	CASSPPGSGRVYEQYF	TGTGCCAGCAGCCCCCCCGGGAGCGGGAGAGTCTACGAGCAGTACTTC
TRBJ1-3	TRBV7-2	-	-	14	CASSLRVVSGTIYF	TGTGCCAGCAGCTTAAGGGTAGTAAGCGGCACCATATATTTT
TRBJ1-1	TRBV5-5	-	-	13	CASSLAAGTEAFF	TGTGCCAGCAGCTTGGCCGCGGGTACTGAAGCTTTCTTT
TRBJ1-4	TRBV6-1	-	-	14	CASLPSLDHEKLFF	TGTGCCAGCCTTCCCTCCCTCGACCATGAAAAACTGTTTTTT
TRBJ1-5	TRBV28	-	TRBD1	16	CASSKADRGYNQPQHF	TGTGCCAGCAGTAAAGCGGACAGGGGATACAATCAGCCCCAGCATTTT
TRBJ1-2	TRBV30	-	-	11	CACNIYYGYTF	TGTGCCTGCAACATCTACTATGGCTACACCTTC
TRBJ2-1	TRBV10-3	once	-	12	CAIRGAPGEQFF	TGTGCCATAAGGGGGGCCCCGGGTGAGCAGTTCTTC
TRBJ2-2	TRBV28	-	TRBD1	15	CASSPGTATTGELFF	TGTGCCAGCAGCCCCGGGACAGCTACTACCGGGGAGCTGTTTTTT